These 32 T cell receptor beta chains share one sample of origin, sequenced in a study of cytomegalovirus exposure and HLA in healthy donors. Sequencing was performed with immunoSEQ multiplex PCR; in TCRdb, only in-frame clones are kept and a portion is missing. The sample contains about 160,000 clones, 96% of which appear only once. Sequenced material: PBMCs. These receptors all stem from a young woman in good health and CMV-seronegative.

The chain is built from TRBV18 and TRBJ2-7; D is possibly TRBD1 (6 bases). V was trimmed by 2 bases and J by 6 bases, leaving 26 bases between them. The CDR3 is made up of 18 amino acids. CDR1 is KGHSH and CDR2 is LQKENI in the germline V gene. The CDR3 here is CASSPTRSQGHSPIEQYF. In DNA, the CDR3 is TGTGCCAGCTCACCAACCCGCAGTCAGGGACATTCCCCTATCGAGCAGTACTTC.

This clone showed up just once. The rearrangement joins TRBV5-1 to TRBJ2-3; no reliable D call. Trimming took 1 base from V and 2 from J, leaving 5 bases between them. Per the germline V gene, CDR1 is SGHRS and CDR2 is YFSETQ. The CDR3 length is 13 residues. The CDR3 loop reads CASSLSITDTQYF. DNA for the CDR3: TGCGCCAGCAGCTTGTCTATCACAGATACGCAGTATTTT.

The chain employs TRBV7-8 and TRBJ2-2; 8 bases agree with TRBD2. Germline V gene data show CDR1 as SGHVS and CDR2 as FQNEAQ. Trimming removed 11 bases from V and 3 bases from J; junction bases left unmatched: 11. The CDR3 consists of 15 residues. CDR3 sequence (DNA): TGTGCCGGTTCTTCAACTAGCGGATACACCGGGGAGCTGTTTTTT. Protein sequence: CAGSSTSGYTGELFF. The full variable domain, in which reference TRBV7-8 and TRBJ2-2 provide the parts outside the CDR3, is GAGVSQSPRYKVAKRGQDVALRCDPISGHVSLFWYQQALGQGPEFLTYFQNEAQLDKSGLPSDRFFAERPEGSVSTLKIQRTQQEDSAVYLCAGSSTSGYTGELFFGEGSRLTVL.

The chain combines TRBV6-5 with TRBJ2-1; TRBD2 aligns across 9 bases. CDR3 size: 15 residues. The ends lost 9 bases at V and 7 bases at J; junction bases unmatched: 13. The germline gives CDR1 MNHEY, CDR2 SVGAGI. The DNA for the CDR3 is TGTGCCAGTAGGGGTAGGGGACTAGCACTTAATGAGCAGTTCTTC. It translates to CASRGRGLALNEQFF.

This chain links TRBV9 with TRBJ1-2; D uncertain. CDR3 length: 14 amino acids. Trimming left V 0 bases short and J 4 bases short, with 10 bases between. Germline lookup yields CDR1 SGDLS and CDR2 YYNGEE. The DNA for the CDR3 is TGTGCCAGCAGCGTAGAGTCGGTCGGCTATGGCTACACCTTC. Residues: CASSVESVGYGYTF.

The chain combines TRBV27 with TRBJ1-1; 8 bases line up with TRBD1. Trimming removed 6 bases from V and 11 bases from J; junction bases left unmatched: 5. Germline values: CDR1 MNHEY, CDR2 SMNVEV (reference sequence). This CDR3 has 11 residues. This CDR3 is CASRTGTGAFF. The CDR3, as DNA: TGTGCCAGCAGGACCGGGACAGGTGCTTTCTTT.

The V and J genes are TRBV5-4 and TRBJ1-3; 7 bases map to TRBD1. CDR3 length: 20 amino acids. Germline values: CDR1 SGHNT, CDR2 YYREEE (reference sequence). V shed 1 base and J 2 bases; nucleotides not matched to a gene: 18. The CDR3 spells CASSLLGSGTGVKTGNTIYF. The CDR3 DNA reads as TGTGCCAGCAGCTTGTTAGGGTCTGGTACAGGGGTCAAGACTGGAAACACCATATATTTT.

The rearrangement joins TRBV4-3 to TRBJ1-1; D is unclear. Germline V gene sequence: CDR1 LGHNA, CDR2 YSLEER. Trimming shortened V by 0 bases and J by 1 base, and 9 bases separated the two germline ends. CDR3 length equals 15 residues. CDR3 coding DNA: TGCGCCAGCAGCCAAGACCCGACTACGAACACTGAAGCTTTCTTT. Amino acid sequence: CASSQDPTTNTEAFF.

The CDR3 is CASNPQGALSGYGYTF. The DNA of the CDR3 is TGTGCCAGTAATCCACAGGGGGCCCTTTCGGGATATGGCTACACCTTC. The rearrangement uses TRBV27 and TRBJ1-2; 9 bases align to TRBD1. CDR3 length: 16 residues. Losses at the gene ends were 9 bases for V and 5 bases for J; bases not matched to a gene: 16. In germline, CDR1 is MNHEY, CDR2 SMNVEV (reference sequence).

A single count supports this clone. The rearrangement links TRBV21-1 to TRBJ1-6; no check of the table's D call, TRBD1, against the DNA was made. TRBV21-1 constitutes a pseudogene. The CDR3 loop spans 12 amino acids. The CDR3 DNA follows: TGTGCCAGCAGCAAAGGGCTTTCACCCCTCCACTTT. It specifies CASSKGLSPLHF.

The chain is built from TRBV7-9 and TRBJ1-1; the D is unclear. V was pared by 3 bases and J by 0 bases, with 8 bases between. The CDR3 is made up of 14 amino acids. Germline V gives CDR1 SEHNR, CDR2 FQNEAQ (reference sequence). The CDR3 nucleotides are TGTGCCAGCAGCTTGGGAGAATTGAACACTGAAGCTTTCTTT. Protein product: CASSLGELNTEAFF.

V and J are TRBV6-1 and TRBJ2-2; D may be TRBD2 (6 bases). CDR1 and CDR2 (germline): MNHNS, SASEGT. The CDR3 consists of 13 residues. V dropped 6 bases and J dropped 1 base, with 6 bases sitting between them. CDR3 sequence: CASRGLNTGELFF. Here the CDR3 DNA reads TGTGCCAGCAGGGGACTGAACACCGGGGAGCTGTTTTTT.

V usage is TRBV6-5 and J usage is TRBJ1-1; 7 nucleotides line up with TRBD1. The germline V gene encodes CDR1 MNHEY and CDR2 SVGAGI. Losses at the gene ends were 6 bases for V and 12 bases for J; bases not matched to a gene: 7. This CDR3 comprises 11 residues. The CDR3 DNA follows: TGTGCCAGCAGCATGACAGGGTTAACTTTCTTT. The encoded protein is CASSMTGLTFF.

Only one count was recorded for this clone. This chain uses TRBV30 with TRBJ1-1, with D possibly being TRBD1 (6 bases). Trimming left V 4 bases short and J 8 bases short, with 11 bases between. This CDR3 contains 11 residues. Germline assignment: CDR1 GTSNPN and CDR2 SVGIG (reference sequence). DNA for the CDR3: TGTGCCTGGAATCTCGGGACAGAAGCTTTCTTT. Residues: CAWNLGTEAFF.

The chain links TRBV4-1 to TRBJ2-1; TRBD2 agrees at 7 bases. This CDR3 is 16 amino acids long. Losses at the gene ends were 5 bases for V and 2 bases for J; bases not matched to a gene: 9. Germline V CDR1 and CDR2: MGHRA, YSYEKL. The CDR3 bases are TGCGCCAGCAGCATCACACTAGCGCCCACCTACAATGAGCAGTTCTTC. Protein: CASSITLAPTYNEQFF.

The rearrangement links TRBV7-2 to TRBJ1-1; D call uncertain. The V end was cut by 2 bases, the J end by 1 base, with 11 bases between. CDR3 length: 15 residues. CDR1 SGHTA and CDR2 FQGNSA come from the germline V gene. In DNA, the CDR3 is TGTGCCAGCAGCTTATTAGGAGTTGAGAACACTGAAGCTTTCTTT. The encoded protein is CASSLLGVENTEAFF.

The rearrangement uses TRBV11-2 and TRBJ2-5; D remains ambiguous. This CDR3 region has 13 residues. The germline V gene encodes CDR1 SGHAT and CDR2 FQNNGV. Trimming took 2 bases from V and 1 from J, leaving 5 bases between them. This CDR3 reads CASSLQAQETQYF. CDR3 DNA sequence: TGTGCCAGCAGCTTACAGGCCCAAGAGACCCAGTACTTC.

The rearrangement links TRBV4-2 to TRBJ2-1; 7 positions agree with TRBD2. V was pared by 1 base and J by 5 bases, with 5 bases of the junction left unmatched. In germline, CDR1 is LGHNA, CDR2 YNFKEQ. This CDR3 has 15 amino acids. The chain's CDR3 is CASSQGREGNNEQFF. The CDR3 DNA reads TGTGCCAGCAGCCAAGGGAGGGAGGGAAACAATGAGCAGTTCTTC.

The chain is built from TRBV5-8 and TRBJ1-1; D might be TRBD1 (6 bases). The CDR3 runs to 13 residues. Per germline, CDR1 SGHTS and CDR2 YDEGEE. The V gene lost 4 bases and the J gene lost 4 bases, with 11 bases spanning the gap. The CDR3 sequence is CASSLRQVTEAFF. DNA for the CDR3: TGTGCCAGCAGCCTTCGACAGGTCACTGAAGCTTTCTTT. Based on the CDR3 plus reference TRBV5-8 and TRBJ1-1, the full variable domain is EAGVTQSPTHLIKTRGQQATLRCSPISGHTSVYWYQQALGLGLQFLLWYDEGEERNRGNFPPRFSGRQFPNYSSELNVNALELEDSALYLCASSLRQVTEAFFGQGTRLTVV.

The chain carries TRBV25-1 and TRBJ2-1, with D maybe TRBD1 (6 bases). Germline V gives CDR1 MGHDK, CDR2 SYGVNS. With 2 bases removed from V and 7 bases from J, the gap between germline ends came to 21 bases. The CDR3 spans 17 residues. CDR3 amino acids: CASSEGGWQGILNEQFF. The CDR3 nucleotides read TGTGCCAGCAGTGAAGGTGGATGGCAGGGGATCTTAAATGAGCAGTTCTTC.

The chain recombines TRBV27 with TRBJ1-2; no clear D. Between the trimmed V and J ends, which lost 5 bases and 1 base, there was a span of 11 bases. The V gene's germline CDR1 is MNHEY and CDR2 SMNVEV (reference sequence). The CDR3 runs 14 residues. This CDR3 reads CASSPITRNYGYTF. CDR3 nucleotides: TGTGCCAGCAGTCCCATAACGCGTAACTATGGCTACACCTTC.

The J gene is TRBJ2-7, the V gene TRBV2, with TRBD1 matching 8 bases. Trimming removed 5 bases from V and 1 base from J; junction bases left unmatched: 7. This CDR3 has 15 amino acids. CDR1 is SNHLY, CDR2 FYNNEI, per germline. The CDR3 nucleotides read TGTGCCAGCAGTCCTCGGACAGGGTTATCCTACGAGCAGTACTTC. Its translation: CASSPRTGLSYEQYF.

This clone was observed a single time. The J gene is TRBJ1-1, the V gene TRBV6-1, with D hard to call. The CDR3 spans 13 residues. Germline V CDR1 and CDR2: MNHNS, SASEGT. V was clipped by 3 bases and J by 1 base, with 6 bases between them. The DNA of the CDR3 is TGTGCCAGCAGTGATTCAGAGAACACTGAAGCTTTCTTT. It specifies CASSDSENTEAFF.

The chain links TRBV30 to TRBJ2-2; D perhaps matches TRBD2 (5 bases). CDR3 length equals 15 residues. The V end lost 5 bases, the J end lost 4 bases, and 17 bases lay between the germline ends. Looked up from germline, CDR1 is GTSNPN and CDR2 is SVGIG (reference sequence). CDR3 in DNA: TGTGCCTGGGGCCTTGAGCGGCGAGGCACCGGGGAGCTGTTTTTT. The encoded protein is CAWGLERRGTGELFF.

The chain recombines TRBV5-1 with TRBJ1-1; the D gene is possibly TRBD1 (5 bases). Trimming took off 1 base at V and 2 bases at J, with 15 bases between the two ends. Germline lookup yields CDR1 SGHRS and CDR2 YFSETQ. This CDR3 is 16 amino acids long. In DNA form, the CDR3 reads TGCGCCAGCAGCTTGTCAGGGTCCTTAATTAACACTGAAGCTTTCTTT. Translation gives CASSLSGSLINTEAFF.

The CDR3: CASSLGTGSYNYGYTF. The CDR3 bases are TGTGCCAGCAGCTTAGGGACAGGGAGTTATAACTATGGCTACACCTTC. This chain uses TRBV11-2 with TRBJ1-2, with TRBD1 matching over 8 bases. Losses at the gene ends were 1 base for V and 1 base for J; bases not matched to a gene: 5. The CDR3 length is 16 residues. Germline V lookup: CDR1 SGHAT, CDR2 FQNNGV.

J is TRBJ2-3 and V is TRBV10-3; 14 bases match TRBD2. Germline V gene sequence: CDR1 ENHRY, CDR2 SYGVKD. The CDR3 is made up of 16 amino acids. Trimming removed 5 bases from V and 4 bases from J; junction bases left unmatched: 5. The DNA for the CDR3 is TGTGCCATCAGTCAATGGACTAGCGGGGGGCCAGATACGCAGTATTTT. It is translated as CAISQWTSGGPDTQYF.

V gene TRBV4-3 combines with J gene TRBJ2-7; TRBD2 is a possible D gene (6 bases). This CDR3 spans 14 amino acids. Trimming left V 0 bases short and J 3 bases short, with 9 bases between. Germline CDR1 LGHNA, CDR2 YSLEER. For the CDR3, the DNA is TGCGCCAGCAGCCAAGAGGAGGGGCTCTACGAGCAGTACTTC. This codes for CASSQEEGLYEQYF.

The gene calls are TRBV5-1 and TRBJ2-7; 8 bases align to TRBD1. The V gene end was trimmed by 5 bases and the J gene end by 2 bases; junction bases not matched to a gene: 9. The germline gives CDR1 SGHRS, CDR2 YFSETQ. This CDR3 region has 15 residues. CDR3 region: CASSPPGTGAYEQYF. The CDR3 DNA reads TGCGCCAGCAGTCCTCCAGGGACAGGCGCCTACGAGCAGTACTTC. Full variable domain (rest looked up from reference TRBV5-1 and TRBJ2-7): KAGVTQTPRYLIKTRGQQVTLSCSPISGHRSVSWYQQTPGQGLQFLFEYFSETQRNKGNFPGRFSGRQFSNSRSEMNVSTLELGDSALYLCASSPPGTGAYEQYFGPGTRLTVT.

The chain uses TRBV10-2 and TRBJ1-6, with TRBD1 matching over 10 bases. The V and J ends lost 6 bases and 9 bases, in that order; junction bases with no gene match: 8. The length of the CDR3 is 15 residues. The germline V gene has CDR1 WSHSY and CDR2 SAAADI. This chain's CDR3 is CASRGTGDGISPLHF. The CDR3 nucleotides read TGCGCCAGCAGAGGGACAGGGGATGGGATTTCACCCCTCCACTTT.

Concerning this clone itself: Within the sample, other DNA sequences also encode this same CDR3. The genes are TRBV6-5 and TRBJ2-3; unclear D gene. CDR1 and CDR2 from the germline V gene are MNHEY and SVGAGI. Trimming took 0 bases from V and 1 from J, leaving 8 bases between them. The CDR3 extends over 15 amino acids. CDR3 region: CASSYSGVGTDTQYF. The CDR3, as DNA: TGTGCCAGCAGTTACTCAGGAGTAGGCACAGATACGCAGTATTTT.

This chain links TRBV5-4 with TRBJ1-2, with no clear D. V lost 1 base and J lost 7, with 17 bases in between. Germline CDR1 reads SGHNT; CDR2 reads YYREEE (reference sequence). The CDR3 covers 15 residues. The CDR3 sequence is CASSLRQVESGGYTF. CDR3 coding DNA: TGTGCCAGCAGCTTGCGGCAGGTAGAAAGCGGTGGCTACACCTTC.